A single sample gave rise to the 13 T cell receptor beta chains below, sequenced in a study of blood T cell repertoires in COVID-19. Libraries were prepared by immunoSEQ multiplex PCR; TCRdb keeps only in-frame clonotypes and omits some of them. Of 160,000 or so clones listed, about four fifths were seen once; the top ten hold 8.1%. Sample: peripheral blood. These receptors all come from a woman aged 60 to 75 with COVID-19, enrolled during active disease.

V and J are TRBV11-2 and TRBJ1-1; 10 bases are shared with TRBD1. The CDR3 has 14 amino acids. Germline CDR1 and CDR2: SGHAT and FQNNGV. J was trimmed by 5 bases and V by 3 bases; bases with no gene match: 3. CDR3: CASSLRTGGTEAFF. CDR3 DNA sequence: TGTGCCAGCAGCTTGCGGACAGGGGGGACTGAAGCTTTCTTT.

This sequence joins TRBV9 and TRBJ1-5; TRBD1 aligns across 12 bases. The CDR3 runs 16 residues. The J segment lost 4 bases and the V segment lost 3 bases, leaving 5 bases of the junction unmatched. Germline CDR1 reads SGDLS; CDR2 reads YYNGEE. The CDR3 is CASSAGTGGRNQPQHF. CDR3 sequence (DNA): TGTGCCAGCAGCGCAGGGACAGGGGGCCGAAATCAGCCCCAGCATTTT.

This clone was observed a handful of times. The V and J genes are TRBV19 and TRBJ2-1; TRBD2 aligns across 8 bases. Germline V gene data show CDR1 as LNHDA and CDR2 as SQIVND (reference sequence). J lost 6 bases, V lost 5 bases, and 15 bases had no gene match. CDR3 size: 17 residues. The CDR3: CASSPTLTSARANEQFF. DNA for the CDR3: TGTGCCAGTAGTCCCACCCTGACTAGCGCCCGTGCCAATGAGCAGTTCTTC.

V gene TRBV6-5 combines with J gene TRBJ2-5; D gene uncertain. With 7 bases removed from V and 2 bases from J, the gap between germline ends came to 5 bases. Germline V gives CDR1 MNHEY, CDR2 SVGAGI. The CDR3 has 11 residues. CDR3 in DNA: TGTGCCAGCACCTTACAAGAGACCCAGTACTTC. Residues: CASTLQETQYF.

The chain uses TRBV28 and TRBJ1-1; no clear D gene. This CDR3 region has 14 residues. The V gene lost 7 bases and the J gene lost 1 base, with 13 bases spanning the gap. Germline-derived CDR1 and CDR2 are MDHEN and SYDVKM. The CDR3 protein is CASIEGGPNTEAFF. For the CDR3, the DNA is TGTGCCAGCATCGAGGGCGGCCCGAACACTGAAGCTTTCTTT.

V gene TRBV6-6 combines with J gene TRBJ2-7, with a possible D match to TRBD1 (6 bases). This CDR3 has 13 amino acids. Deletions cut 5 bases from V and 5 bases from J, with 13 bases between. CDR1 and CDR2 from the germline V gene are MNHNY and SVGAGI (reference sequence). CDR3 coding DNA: TGTGCCAGCAGTCGACAGGCTTCCGACGAGCAGTACGTC. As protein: CASSRQASDEQYV.

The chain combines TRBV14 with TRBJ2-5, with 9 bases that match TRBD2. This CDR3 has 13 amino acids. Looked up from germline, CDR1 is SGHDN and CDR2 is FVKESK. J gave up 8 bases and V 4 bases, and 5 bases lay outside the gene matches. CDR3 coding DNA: TGTGCCAGCAGCCCTAGCGGGGTGGATACCCAGTACTTC. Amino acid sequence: CASSPSGVDTQYF.

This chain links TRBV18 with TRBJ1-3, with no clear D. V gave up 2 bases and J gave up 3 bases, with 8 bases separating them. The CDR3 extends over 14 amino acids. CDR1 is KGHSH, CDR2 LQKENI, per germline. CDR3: CASSPSTNGNTIYF. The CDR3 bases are TGTGCCAGCTCACCAAGCACGAATGGAAACACCATATATTTT.

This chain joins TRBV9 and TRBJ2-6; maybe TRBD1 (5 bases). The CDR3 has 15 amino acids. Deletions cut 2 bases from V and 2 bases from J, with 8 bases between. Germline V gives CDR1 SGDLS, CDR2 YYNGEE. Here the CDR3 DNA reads TGTGCCAGCAGCGTCAGGGTAACTGGGGCCAACGTCCTGACTTTC. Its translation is CASSVRVTGANVLTF. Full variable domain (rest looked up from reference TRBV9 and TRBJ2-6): DSGVTQTPKHLITATGQRVTLRCSPRSGDLSVYWYQQSLDQGLQFLIQYYNGEERAKGNILERFSAQQFPDLHSELNLSSLELGDSALYFCASSVRVTGANVLTFGAGSRLTVL.

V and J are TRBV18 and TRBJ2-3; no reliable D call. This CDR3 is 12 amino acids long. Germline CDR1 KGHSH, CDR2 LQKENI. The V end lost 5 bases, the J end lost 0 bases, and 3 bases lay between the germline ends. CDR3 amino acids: CASSSSTDTQYF. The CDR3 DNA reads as TGTGCCAGCTCATCGAGCACAGATACGCAGTATTTT.

The CDR3: CASRGPGRNYGYTF. The CDR3 nucleotides are TGTGCCAGCAGAGGACCAGGGCGGAACTATGGCTACACCTTC. The chain has TRBV2 and TRBJ1-2; TRBD1 might be the D (5 bases). Germline V gene data show CDR1 as SNHLY and CDR2 as FYNNEI. The CDR3 is made up of 14 amino acids. Trimming shortened V by 6 bases and J by 2 bases, and 13 bases separated the two germline ends.

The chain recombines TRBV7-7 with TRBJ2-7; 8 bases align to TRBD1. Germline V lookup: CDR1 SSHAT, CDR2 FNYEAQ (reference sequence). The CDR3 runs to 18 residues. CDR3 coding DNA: TGTGCTAGCAGCTTAGACCGGGACAGGATTAACATCTCCTACGAGCAGTACGTC. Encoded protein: CASSLDRDRINISYEQYV.

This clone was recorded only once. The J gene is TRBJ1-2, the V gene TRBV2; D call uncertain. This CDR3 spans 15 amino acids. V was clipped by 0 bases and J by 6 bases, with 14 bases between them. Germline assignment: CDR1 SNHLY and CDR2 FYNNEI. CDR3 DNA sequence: TGTGCCAGCAGTGAAGCGCCAGTCGATGAACATGGCTACACCTTC. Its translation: CASSEAPVDEHGYTF. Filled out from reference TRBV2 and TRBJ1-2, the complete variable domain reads EPEVTQTPSHQVTQMGQEVILRCVPISNHLYFYWYRQILGQKVEFLVSFYNNEISEKSEIFDDQFSVERPDGSNFTLKIRSTKLEDSAMYFCASSEAPVDEHGYTFGSGTRLTVV.